This T cell receptor (beta chain) was sequenced in a study of cytomegalovirus exposure and HLA in healthy donors. The PCR contained 60 Vbeta and 13 Jbeta primers. Some clones are missing from TCRdb's copy, which holds only in-frame ones; the method was immunoSEQ multiplex PCR. The sample holds about 140,000 clones, more than 60% seen once. The TCR sequence derives from a woman aged 60 to 75 in good health and CMV-seronegative. Sequencing was carried out using PBMCs.

The CDR3 loop is CASSPDRGGPSGANVLTF. Here the CDR3 DNA reads TGTGCCAGTAGTCCCGACAGGGGTGGCCCCTCTGGGGCCAACGTCCTGACTTTC. V gene TRBV19 combines with J gene TRBJ2-6, with TRBD1 matching 8 bases. V lost 5 bases to trimming and J lost 0 bases; unmatched junction nucleotides: 9. This CDR3 has 18 amino acids. Germline lookup yields CDR1 LNHDA and CDR2 SQIVND (reference sequence).